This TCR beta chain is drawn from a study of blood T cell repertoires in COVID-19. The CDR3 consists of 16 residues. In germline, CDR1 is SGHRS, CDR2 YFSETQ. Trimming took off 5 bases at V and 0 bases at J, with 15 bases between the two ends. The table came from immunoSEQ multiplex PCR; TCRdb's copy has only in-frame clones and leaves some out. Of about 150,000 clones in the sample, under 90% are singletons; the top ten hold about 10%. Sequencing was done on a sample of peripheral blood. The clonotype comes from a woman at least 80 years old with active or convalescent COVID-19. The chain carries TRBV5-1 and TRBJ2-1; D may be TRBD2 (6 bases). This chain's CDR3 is CASSNRTGSSYNEQFF. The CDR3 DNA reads TGCGCCAGCAGTAACCGTACCGGGAGCTCCTACAATGAGCAGTTCTTC.